This TCR beta chain is from a study of breast tumors, draining lymph nodes, adjacent tissues (TCRdb year 2016). Study-level background: In breast cancer patients, the study compared the TCR beta repertoires of tumor, adjacent nontumor tissue and axillary lymph nodes. The study aimed to assess the relationships and possible T-cell exchange between tumor, surrounding tissue and draining lymph node repertoires in human breast cancer. What the authors observed across the whole study: T-cell repertoire diversity in tumors was found to be lower than in lymph nodes but higher than in nontumor tissue, and preferential V and J gene usage was observed. The data were considered consistent with the idea that most tumor T cells come from the lymph node and then expand in tumor tissue. Rather than being directly demonstrated, the conclusion that tumor T cells originate in lymph nodes was presented as consistent with a hypothesis. In luminal-like breast cancer, tumor and nontumor tissue repertoires resembled each other significantly more than in basal-like breast cancer.

Lymph node samples were obtained from the axillary draining lymph nodes of breast cancer patients. TCRdb shows the sequencer as Illumina HiSeq 2000. Multiplex PCR amplification was used to generate the TCR beta chain libraries. The amplified TCR beta chain products were analyzed by high-throughput sequencing. Through fastp at Q25 and MiXCR, TCRdb rebuilt clones from the public reads, retaining in-frame beta chains. Entries that share a CDR3 protein sequence are merged under the most common genes and DNA. This sample gives roughly 130,000 distinct CDR3 sequences in total; around 20% of them show up just once. Clones ranked in the top ten supply about 3.7% of the sample. This clonotype was found a few times. Its binding antigen is unknown. Base-call qualities are not available, and no considerably larger clone is one nucleotide away. Specimen: axillary lymph node tissue. This clonotype was sampled from a female donor with breast cancer. Some clones in this sample may be carry-over from other donors' samples.

The sequence in DNA is TGCAGTGCTAGCAAGGGCAGAAACTATGGCTACACCTTC. Translated, it reads CSASKGRNYGYTF. The chain couples TRBV20-1 to TRBJ1-2, with an unclear D gene assignment. Its CDR3 holds 13 amino acids, cysteine through phenylalanine. Only the CDR3 DNA stays, 39 bases, in frame from base 1. The germline V gene (reference sequence) yields DFQATT for CDR1 and SNEGSKA for CDR2. V is pared back by 3 bases and J by 2 bases, with 10 bases lying between the germline termini.